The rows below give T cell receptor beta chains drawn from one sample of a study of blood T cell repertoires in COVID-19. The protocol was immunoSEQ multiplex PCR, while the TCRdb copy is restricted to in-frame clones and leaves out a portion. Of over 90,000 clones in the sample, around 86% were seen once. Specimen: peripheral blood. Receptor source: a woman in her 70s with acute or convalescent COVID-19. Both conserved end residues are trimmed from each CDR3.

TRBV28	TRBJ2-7	ASSLSAQGTTYEQY
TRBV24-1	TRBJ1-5	ATSDFGGLGNQPQH
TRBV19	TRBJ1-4	ASSYRAGPVGEKLF
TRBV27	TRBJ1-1	ASSLWAGGGGTEAF
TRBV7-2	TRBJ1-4	ASSPHRGSTNEKLF
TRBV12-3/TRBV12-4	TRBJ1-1	ASKQQLNTEAF
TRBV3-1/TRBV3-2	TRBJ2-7	ASSQTGGLAGAYEQY
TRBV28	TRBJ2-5	ASRPTRKETQY
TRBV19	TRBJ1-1	ASQIPGGGTEAF
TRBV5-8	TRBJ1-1	ASSWTTANTEAF
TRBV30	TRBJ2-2	AWSSISNTGELF
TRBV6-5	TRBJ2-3	ASNGQGVIDTQY
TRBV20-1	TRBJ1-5	SASRGPRANPPSTRNQPQH
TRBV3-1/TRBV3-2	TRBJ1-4	ASSLDRVVGTNEKLF
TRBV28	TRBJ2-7	ASHGGGISYEQY
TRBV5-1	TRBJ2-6	ASSGQGSSGANVLT
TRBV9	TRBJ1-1	ASSELHRIEAF
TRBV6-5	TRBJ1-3	ASRGQSDTIY
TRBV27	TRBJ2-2	ASSSRGAGTGELF
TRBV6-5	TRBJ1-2	ASYTGTGGNYGYT
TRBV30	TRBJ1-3	AWSRDRGNTIY
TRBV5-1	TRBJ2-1	ASSRISGLADNNEQF
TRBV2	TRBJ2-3	ASSGQGINTQY
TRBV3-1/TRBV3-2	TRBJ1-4	ASSQGGWGEKLF
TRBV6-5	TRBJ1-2	ASSYTRTGVGYGYT
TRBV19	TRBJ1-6	ASSPSSGAYNSPLH
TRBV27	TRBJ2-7	ASSQSGRAGGNEQY
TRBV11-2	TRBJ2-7	ASSRQDRGNLYEQY
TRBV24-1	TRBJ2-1	ATGETGQGARNEQF
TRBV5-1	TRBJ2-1	ASSPGAGGLYNEQF
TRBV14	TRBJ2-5	ASSPLYVAGRETQY
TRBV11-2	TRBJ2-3	ASSLGWDLGTDTQY
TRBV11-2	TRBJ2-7	ASSLSPTRGSYEQY
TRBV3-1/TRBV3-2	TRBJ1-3	ASSQDAGNGNTIY
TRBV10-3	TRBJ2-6	AISKAGTDLLGANVLT
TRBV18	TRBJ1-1	ASSPRVLDAEAF
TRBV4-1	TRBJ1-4	ASSQDAYRGGLNEKLF
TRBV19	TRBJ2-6	ASSNRGSGANVLT
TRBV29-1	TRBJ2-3	SVEQSIIKVLATQY
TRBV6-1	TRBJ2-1	ASSELTRLALGQF
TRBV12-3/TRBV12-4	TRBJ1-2	ASSSKGIGYT
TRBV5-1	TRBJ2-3	ASSARTSGPMGTQY
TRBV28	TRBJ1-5	ASTPGGSNQPQH
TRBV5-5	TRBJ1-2	ASSLGTRDRGDSYGYT
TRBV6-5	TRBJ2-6	ASSRKGVGANVLT
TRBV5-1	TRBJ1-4	ASSLGNANEKLF
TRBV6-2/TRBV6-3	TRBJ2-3	ASSSISGRGGTDTQY
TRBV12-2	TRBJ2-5	ASRSPLTGPQETQY
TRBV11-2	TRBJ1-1	ASSLDLGTVNTEAF